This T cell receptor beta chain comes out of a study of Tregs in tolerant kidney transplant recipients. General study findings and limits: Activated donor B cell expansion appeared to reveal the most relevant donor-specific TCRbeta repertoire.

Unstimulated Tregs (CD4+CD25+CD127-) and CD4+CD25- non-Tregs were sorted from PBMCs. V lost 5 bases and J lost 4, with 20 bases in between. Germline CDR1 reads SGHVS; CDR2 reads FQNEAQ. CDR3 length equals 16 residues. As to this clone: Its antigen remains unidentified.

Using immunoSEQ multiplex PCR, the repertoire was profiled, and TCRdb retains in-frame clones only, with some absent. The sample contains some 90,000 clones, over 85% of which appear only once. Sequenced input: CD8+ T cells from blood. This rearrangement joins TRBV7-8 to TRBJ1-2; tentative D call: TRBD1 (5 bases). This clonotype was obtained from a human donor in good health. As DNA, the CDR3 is TGTGCCAGCAGCCCACGGGATGGGGACCTAGGCTATGGCTACACCTTC. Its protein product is CASSPRDGDLGYGYTF.